Listed here is a single T cell receptor beta chain. The CDR3 runs 16 residues. Between the trimmed V and J ends, which lost 3 bases and 2 bases, there was a span of 16 bases. CDR1 is SGHRS and CDR2 is YFSETQ in the germline V gene. As processed by the authors: The assay estimated nucleated cells by amplifying reference gene primers. Profiled with immunoSEQ multiplex PCR; TCRdb holds only in-frame clones, not every one. V and J calls and clone size are copied from that table; D and trimming were computed from the DNA. This table holds 100,000 to 150,000 clones, approximately 88% found once. This specimen comes from a study of blood T cell repertoires in COVID-19. Looking at the study overall: The origin of the acute and convalescent COVID-19 samples was the United States, Italy and Spain. T cells, B-cell-depleted T cells, or PBMCs provided the cDNA or gDNA that served as material.

Sequenced sample: peripheral blood. The V call is TRBV5-1, the J call TRBJ2-3; tentative D call: TRBD2 (6 bases). The TCR originated in a woman aged 80 or older with acute or convalescent COVID-19. The CDR3 coding sequence is TGCGCCAGCAGCTGGAGGGGCGGGCAGACCACAGATACGCAGTATTTT. As protein: CASSWRGGQTTDTQYF.